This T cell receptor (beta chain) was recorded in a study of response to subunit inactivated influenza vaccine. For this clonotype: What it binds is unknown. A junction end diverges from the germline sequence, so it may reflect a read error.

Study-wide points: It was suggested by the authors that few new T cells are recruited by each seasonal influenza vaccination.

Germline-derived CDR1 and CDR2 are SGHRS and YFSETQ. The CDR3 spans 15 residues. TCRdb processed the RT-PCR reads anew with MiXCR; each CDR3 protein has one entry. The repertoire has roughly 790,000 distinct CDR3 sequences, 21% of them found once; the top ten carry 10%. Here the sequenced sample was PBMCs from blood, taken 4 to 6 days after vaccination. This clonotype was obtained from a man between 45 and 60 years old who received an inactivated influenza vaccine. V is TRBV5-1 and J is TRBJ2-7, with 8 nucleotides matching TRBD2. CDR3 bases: TGCGCCAGCAGCTTGGCCAGCGGGAGCACCTACGAGCAGTCCTTC. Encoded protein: CASSLASGSTYEQSF. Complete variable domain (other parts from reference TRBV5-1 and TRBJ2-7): KAGVTQTPRYLIKTRGQQVTLSCSPISGHRSVSWYQQTPGQGLQFLFEYFSETQRNKGNFPGRFSGRQFSNSRSEMNVSTLELGDSALYLCASSLASGSTYEQSFGPGTRLTVT.